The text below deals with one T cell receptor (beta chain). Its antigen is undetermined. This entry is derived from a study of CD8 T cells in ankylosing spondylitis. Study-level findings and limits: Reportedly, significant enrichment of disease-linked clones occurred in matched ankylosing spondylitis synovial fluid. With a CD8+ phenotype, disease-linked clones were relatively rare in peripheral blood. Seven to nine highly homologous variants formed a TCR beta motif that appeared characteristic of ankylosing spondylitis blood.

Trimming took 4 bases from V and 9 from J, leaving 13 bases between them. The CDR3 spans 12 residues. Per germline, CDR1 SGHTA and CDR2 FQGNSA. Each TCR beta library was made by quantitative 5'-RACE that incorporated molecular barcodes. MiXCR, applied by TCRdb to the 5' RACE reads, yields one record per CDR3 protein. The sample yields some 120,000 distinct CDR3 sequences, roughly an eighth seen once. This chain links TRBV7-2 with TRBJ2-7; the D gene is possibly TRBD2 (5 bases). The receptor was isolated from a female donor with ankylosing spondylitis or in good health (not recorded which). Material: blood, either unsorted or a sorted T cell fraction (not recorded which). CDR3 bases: TGTGCCAGCAGCTCCAGCACTAGGGTGCAGTACTTC. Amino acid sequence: CASSSSTRVQYF.